These 26 T cell receptor beta chains came from one sample sequenced in a study of OX40 agonist ivuxolimab in advanced cancers. Here immunoSEQ multiplex PCR was the method, and the copy in TCRdb shows in-frame clones only, minus some. The sample has 77,000 or so clones; more than 80% are singletons. Specimen: CD4+ or CD8+ T cells sorted from blood, collected in a trial of the OX40 agonist ivuxolimab. The receptor set was obtained from an adult with an advanced solid tumor such as melanoma, head and neck, liver or kidney cancer.

Only one count was recorded for this clone. The CDR3 DNA sequence: TGTGCCAGTAGTATAGATCAGGGACGAGGAGCCCAGTACTTC. Encoded protein: CASSIDQGRGAQYF. The gene calls are TRBV19 and TRBJ2-5; D possibly matches TRBD1 or TRBD2 (5 bases each). This CDR3 spans 14 amino acids. V was cut by 0 bases and J by 9 bases, with 14 bases left in between. The germline V gene has CDR1 LNHDA and CDR2 SQIVND (reference sequence).

The V call is TRBV5-6, the J call TRBJ1-5; D remains unclear. The CDR3 loop spans 16 amino acids. The germline V gene encodes CDR1 SGHDT and CDR2 YYEEEE. V lost 1 base, J lost 0 bases, and 11 bases lay in between. CDR3 DNA sequence: TGTGCCAGCAGCTTGCGGACGGGGAATAGCAATCAGCCCCAGCATTTT. Amino acid sequence: CASSLRTGNSNQPQHF.

The V call is TRBV5-1, the J call TRBJ1-3; unclear D gene. The V and J ends lost 0 bases and 0 bases respectively, with 7 bases between them. There are 15 residues in the CDR3. Germline V gene sequence: CDR1 SGHRS, CDR2 YFSETQ. The CDR3 region is CASSLGQISGNTIYF. The CDR3 bases are TGCGCCAGCAGCTTGGGGCAAATCTCTGGAAACACCATATATTTT.

The chain uses TRBV5-1 and TRBJ2-2; 8 nucleotides line up with TRBD1. Germline trimming cut 0 bases from V and 4 bases from J; bases unmatched to any gene: 8. CDR1 is SGHRS and CDR2 is YFSETQ in the germline V gene. The CDR3 loop spans 17 amino acids. The CDR3, as DNA: TGCGCCAGCAGCTTGGATCCGGGACAGGCGATCACCGGGGAGCTGTTTTTT. Protein product: CASSLDPGQAITGELFF.

The chain recombines TRBV28 with TRBJ2-7; 11 bases fit TRBD2. The CDR3 runs to 18 residues. Germline V gene sequence: CDR1 MDHEN, CDR2 SYDVKM. The V and J ends lost 5 bases and 2 bases, in that order; junction bases with no gene match: 14. As DNA, the CDR3 is TGTGCCAGCAGTACCAAGACTAGCGGGGTAGTCAGGACCTACGAGCAGTACTTC. Protein product: CASSTKTSGVVRTYEQYF. The full variable domain, its missing parts supplied by reference TRBV28 and TRBJ2-7, is DVKVTQSSRYLVKRTGEKVFLECVQDMDHENMFWYRQDPGLGLRLIYFSYDVKMKEKGDIPEGYSVSREKKERFSLILESASTNQTSMYLCASSTKTSGVVRTYEQYFGPGTRLTVT.

The chain combines TRBV5-1 with TRBJ2-1; no reliable D call. The CDR3 covers 12 residues. Trimming shortened V by 4 bases and J by 7 bases, and 9 bases separated the two germline ends. CDR1 and CDR2 from the germline V gene are SGHRS and YFSETQ. The CDR3 nucleotides are TGCGCCAGCAGCCCTGAGTGGAATGAGCAGTTCTTC. The encoded protein is CASSPEWNEQFF.

This clone turned up a few times. The J gene is TRBJ2-3, the V gene TRBV6-4; 7 positions agree with TRBD2. The V gene end was trimmed by 6 bases and the J gene end by 3 bases; junction bases not matched to a gene: 6. Germline CDR1 is MRHNA and CDR2 is SNTAGT. The CDR3 is made up of 14 amino acids. CDR3 sequence: CASSGQGGTDTQYF. CDR3 in DNA: TGTGCCAGCAGCGGGCAGGGAGGGACAGATACGCAGTATTTT.

The chain is built from TRBV6-6 and TRBJ2-3, with 7 bases matching TRBD2. Germline trimming cut 2 bases from V and 1 base from J; bases unmatched to any gene: 3. This CDR3 has 15 residues. Germline V gene lookup returns CDR1 MNHNY and CDR2 SVGAGI (reference sequence). The CDR3 loop reads CASSYPSGGTDTQYF. The CDR3 DNA sequence: TGTGCCAGCAGTTACCCGAGCGGGGGCACAGATACGCAGTATTTT.

CDR3 loop: CASSLGLGNAGELFF. CDR3 DNA: TGTGCCAGCAGCTTAGGTCTAGGGAATGCCGGGGAGCTGTTTTTT. The chain employs TRBV7-7 and TRBJ2-2, with D unclear. Germline loops: CDR1 SSHAT, CDR2 FNYEAQ (reference sequence). The length of the CDR3 is 15 residues. The V and J ends lost 1 base and 6 bases respectively, with 12 bases between them.

This sequence joins TRBV5-4 and TRBJ2-7; tentative D call: TRBD2 (6 bases). CDR3 length: 15 residues. The V end was cut by 4 bases, the J end by 4 bases, with 18 bases between. Germline assignment: CDR1 SGHNT and CDR2 YYREEE (reference sequence). The CDR3 sequence is CASSLTGTLSYEQYF. CDR3 bases: TGTGCCAGCAGCCTTACCGGGACTTTATCTTACGAGCAGTACTTC.

The genes are TRBV5-1 and TRBJ2-7; TRBD2 aligns across 7 bases. V lost 2 bases and J lost 3; bases outside the gene matches: 5. Per the germline V gene, CDR1 is SGHRS and CDR2 is YFSETQ. The CDR3 runs to 14 residues. The CDR3 reads CASSLQRDLYEQYF. The CDR3 DNA reads TGCGCCAGCAGCTTACAGCGGGACCTCTACGAGCAGTACTTC.

The rearrangement links TRBV5-5 to TRBJ2-7, with TRBD1 identical over 7 bases. This CDR3 is built from 14 residues. CDR1 and CDR2 (germline): SGHKS, YYEKEE (reference sequence). After removal of 4 bases from V and 5 bases from J, the junction contained 9 bases not matched to a gene. The CDR3 region is CASSLKGTVDEQYF. As DNA, the CDR3 is TGTGCCAGCAGCCTGAAGGGGACAGTGGACGAGCAGTACTTC.

J is TRBJ1-5 and V is TRBV27; no clear D gene. This CDR3 region has 13 residues. With 3 bases removed from V and 3 bases from J, the gap between germline ends came to 6 bases. Germline values: CDR1 MNHEY, CDR2 SMNVEV (reference sequence). The CDR3 here is CASSFRYNQPQHF. As DNA, the CDR3 is TGTGCCAGCAGTTTTCGGTACAATCAGCCCCAGCATTTT.

V and J are TRBV30 and TRBJ2-3, with D possibly TRBD1 on 6 matching bases. Germline V gene lookup returns CDR1 GTSNPN and CDR2 SVGIG (reference sequence). There are 13 residues in the CDR3. Trimming took off 8 bases at V and 0 bases at J, with 12 bases between the two ends. As DNA, the CDR3 is TGTGCCGGGGCAGGGGCCAGCACAGATACGCAGTATTTT. Translating it yields CAGAGASTDTQYF.

This clone was picked up one time. The rearrangement uses TRBV5-1 and TRBJ2-1; D remains ambiguous. V gave up 0 bases and J gave up 0 bases, with 13 bases separating them. The CDR3 loop spans 17 amino acids. The germline V gene encodes CDR1 SGHRS and CDR2 YFSETQ. CDR3 DNA sequence: TGCGCCAGCAGCTTGGCCAGTGACGCCTACTCCTACAATGAGCAGTTCTTC. Translated: CASSLASDAYSYNEQFF.

The sample holds a few counts of this clone. The rearrangement links TRBV6-1 to TRBJ2-1; D tentatively fits TRBD1 or TRBD2 (5 bases each). Trimming stripped 9 bases from V and 2 bases from J, with 14 bases between. Germline CDR1 is MNHNS and CDR2 is SASEGT. This CDR3 has 14 amino acids. For the CDR3, the DNA is TGTGCCAGTGGGGCCCTGGGGGCCTACAATGAGCAGTTCTTC. The encoded protein is CASGALGAYNEQFF.

The chain has TRBV19 and TRBJ2-2; TRBD1 aligns across 7 bases. The CDR3 loop spans 13 amino acids. The germline gives CDR1 LNHDA, CDR2 SQIVND (reference sequence). With V trimmed by 9 bases and J by 6 bases, 7 bases remained unmatched. The CDR3 spells CASRDRDAGELFF. Here the CDR3 DNA reads TGTGCCAGCAGAGACAGGGATGCCGGGGAGCTGTTTTTT.

The CDR3: CASSRDGTDTQYF. The CDR3 coding sequence is TGTGCCAGCAGTCGGGACGGCACAGATACGCAGTATTTT. This chain links TRBV6-4 with TRBJ2-3, with D possibly called TRBD1 or TRBD2 (5 bases each). V was shortened by 5 bases and J by 1 base, with 7 bases between the two germline ends. The CDR3 runs 13 residues. Germline V gene data show CDR1 as MRHNA and CDR2 as SNTAGT.

V usage is TRBV18 and J usage is TRBJ2-3; D is ambiguous. V was cut by 3 bases and J by 0 bases, with 13 bases left in between. The CDR3 consists of 16 residues. Germline-derived CDR1 and CDR2 are KGHSH and LQKENI. Here the CDR3 reads CASSPTRTHSTDTQYF. The DNA of the CDR3 is TGTGCCAGCTCACCGACCAGGACGCATAGCACAGATACGCAGTATTTT.

Turning to this clone: Because the CDR3 is missing its conserved closing phenylalanine or tryptophan, this is likely a read error. Because the CDR3's place on the DNA is in doubt, the DNA is left out and the CDR3 is given as listed by TCRdb. The chain links TRBV30 to TRBJ1-2. Looked up from germline, CDR1 is GTSNPN and CDR2 is SVGIG (reference sequence). The CDR3 is 12 residues long, counting both termini. CDR3 in amino acids: CAWSVQNKKKGL.

On this clone: One end of the junction does not line up with germline, which may come from a read error. Other DNA sequences in this specimen translate into the identical CDR3. This sequence joins TRBV7-9 and TRBJ1-3; a weak D match, TRBD1 (6 bases). The germline gives CDR1 SEHNR, CDR2 FQNEAQ (reference sequence). The CDR3 spans 18 residues. CDR3 residues: CASSLAFGAGQDGNTIYF. CDR3 sequence (DNA): TGTGCCAGCAGCCTAGCTTTCGGGGCGGGACAAGACGGAAACACCATATATTTT.

Only one count was recorded for this clone. The V gene is TRBV7-3, the J gene TRBJ2-7, with D possibly called TRBD1 or TRBD2 (5 bases each). The CDR3 sequence is 15 residues long. The V gene lost 5 bases and the J gene lost 8 bases, with 22 bases spanning the gap. Germline V gene data show CDR1 as SGHTA and CDR2 as FQGTGA. The CDR3 here is CASSETGTTARQQYF. CDR3 sequence (DNA): TGTGCCAGCAGCGAAACCGGGACCACAGCTAGACAGCAGTACTTC.

V gene TRBV7-9 combines with J gene TRBJ2-3; D not certain. Germline V gene data show CDR1 as SEHNR and CDR2 as FQNEAQ (reference sequence). Trimming removed 1 base at V and 0 bases at J, with 11 bases between. This CDR3 is 16 amino acids long. CDR3 nucleotide sequence: TGTGCCAGCAGCTTAGACCTGAGAGCTAGCACAGATACGCAGTATTTT. It yields the protein CASSLDLRASTDTQYF.

V and J are TRBV6-1 and TRBJ1-2, with TRBD1 matching 9 bases. There are 15 residues in the CDR3. Germline assignment: CDR1 MNHNS and CDR2 SASEGT. After removal of 4 bases from V and 4 bases from J, the junction contained 7 bases not matched to a gene. Here the CDR3 reads CASSGTGVAIYGYTF. CDR3 nucleotides: TGTGCCAGCAGTGGGACAGGGGTAGCCATCTATGGCTACACCTTC.

This clone occurred once. The gene calls are TRBV11-2 and TRBJ2-7, with D possibly called TRBD1 or TRBD2 (6 bases each). Germline CDR1 and CDR2: SGHAT and FQNNGV. Trimming pared 2 bases from V and 3 bases from J, leaving 17 bases between. The CDR3 covers 16 residues. This chain's CDR3 is CASSLRWGALNYEQYF. The CDR3 nucleotides read TGTGCCAGCAGCTTACGGTGGGGGGCACTAAACTACGAGCAGTACTTC. Supplemented by reference TRBV11-2 and TRBJ2-7, the full variable domain reads EAGVAQSPRYKIIEKRQSVAFWCNPISGHATLYWYQQILGQGPKLLIQFQNNGVVDDSQLPKDRFSAERLKGVDSTLKIQPAKLEDSAVYLCASSLRWGALNYEQYFGPGTRLTVT.

This chain connects TRBV10-3 to TRBJ2-7; D ambiguous. V gave up 4 bases and J gave up 5 bases, with 6 bases separating them. Germline V gives CDR1 ENHRY, CDR2 SYGVKD. This CDR3 is built from 11 residues. CDR3: CAISGTDEQYF. The CDR3 nucleotides are TGTGCCATCAGTGGAACGGACGAGCAGTACTTC.